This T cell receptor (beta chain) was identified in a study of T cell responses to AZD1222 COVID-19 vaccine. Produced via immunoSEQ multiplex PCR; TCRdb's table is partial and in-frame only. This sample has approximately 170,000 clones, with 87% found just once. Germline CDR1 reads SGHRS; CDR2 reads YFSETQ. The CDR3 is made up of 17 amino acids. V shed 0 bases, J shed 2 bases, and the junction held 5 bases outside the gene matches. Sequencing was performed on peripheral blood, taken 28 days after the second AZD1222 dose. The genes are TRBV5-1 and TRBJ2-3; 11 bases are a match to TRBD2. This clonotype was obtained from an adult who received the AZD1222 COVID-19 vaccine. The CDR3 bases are TGCGCCAGCAGCTTGGTGTCTAGCGGGGGGTTCACAGATACGCAGTATTTT. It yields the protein CASSLVSSGGFTDTQYF.